The 14 T cell receptor beta chains below were found in one sample sequenced in a study of blood T cell repertoires in COVID-19. Profiled with immunoSEQ multiplex PCR; TCRdb holds only in-frame clones, not every one. The sample holds 65,000 to 85,000 clones, around 79% seen once. Sequenced sample: peripheral blood. These receptors all stem from a woman of 80 years or more with active or convalescent COVID-19.

The CDR3 region has the DNA TGTGCCAGTTACCGGAGGGGGCCGAACACTGAAGCTTTCTTT. Protein sequence: CASYRRGPNTEAFF. J is TRBJ1-1 and V is TRBV19; TRBD1 agrees at 7 bases. Trimming cost V 8 bases and J 1 base; bases outside gene matches: 7. CDR1 and CDR2 (germline): LNHDA, SQIVND (reference sequence). This CDR3 has 14 residues.

The J gene is TRBJ1-2, the V gene TRBV3-1 (or the pseudogene TRBV3-2); D ambiguous. CDR3 length: 11 residues. Germline CDR1 is LGHDT and CDR2 is YNNKEL (reference sequence). Trimming shortened V by 2 bases and J by 8 bases, and 6 bases separated the two germline ends. DNA of the CDR3: TGTGCCAGCAGCCAATCAGGCGGCTACACCTTC. Translated: CASSQSGGYTF.

The chain joins TRBV24-1 to TRBJ2-1, with 7 bases lining up with TRBD2. The CDR3 has 17 amino acids. Per germline, CDR1 KGHDR and CDR2 SFDVKD. V shed 5 bases and J 0 bases; nucleotides not matched to a gene: 9. CDR3: CATSAQTGTTSYNEQFF. CDR3 DNA: TGTGCCACCAGTGCCCAGACCGGGACTACCTCCTACAATGAGCAGTTCTTC.

This clone has just one count. This chain connects TRBV16 to TRBJ2-1; 9 bases are shared with TRBD1. The CDR3 contains 15 residues. Germline assignment: CDR1 KGHSY and CDR2 FQNENV. Germline trimming cut 2 bases from V and 5 bases from J; bases unmatched to any gene: 4. As DNA, the CDR3 is TGTGCCAGCAGCCAAAGACAGGGGGGAAACAATGAGCAGTTCTTC. The encoded protein is CASSQRQGGNNEQFF.

The chain couples TRBV4-1 to TRBJ2-1; D perhaps matches TRBD2 (5 bases). Germline V lookup: CDR1 MGHRA, CDR2 YSYEKL. The CDR3 runs to 13 residues. Trimming stripped 1 base from V and 13 bases from J, with 14 bases between. The CDR3 region has the DNA TGCGCCAGCAGCCAAGGGTATCGAGGGCCTCAGTTCTTC. As protein: CASSQGYRGPQFF.

This clone was seen only once. This sequence joins TRBV4-3 and TRBJ2-3; D perhaps matches TRBD2 (6 bases). Germline V gene data show CDR1 as LGHNA and CDR2 as YSLEER. V was pared by 6 bases and J by 7 bases, with 11 bases between. The CDR3 length is 12 residues. The CDR3 reads CASSRDSNTQYF. Written as DNA, the CDR3 is TGCGCCAGCAGTCGGGACTCCAATACGCAGTATTTT.

This chain uses TRBV20-1 with TRBJ2-7, with D possibly being TRBD1 (6 bases). Germline CDR1 reads DFQATT; CDR2 reads SNEGSKA (reference sequence). The CDR3 covers 11 residues. Trimming stripped 4 bases from V and 4 bases from J, with 8 bases between. This CDR3 reads CSAKDSYEQYF. CDR3 DNA sequence: TGCAGTGCTAAGGACAGTTACGAGCAGTACTTC.

V gene TRBV19 combines with J gene TRBJ2-7; TRBD2 aligns across 8 bases. V was pared by 3 bases and J by 6 bases, with 10 bases of the junction left unmatched. This CDR3 has 15 amino acids. From germline, CDR1 is LNHDA and CDR2 SQIVND (reference sequence). Here the CDR3 reads CASSIGGGARSEQYF. The CDR3 DNA is TGTGCCAGTAGTATCGGGGGGGGCGCGCGGAGCGAGCAGTACTTC. Supplemented by reference TRBV19 and TRBJ2-7, the full variable domain reads DGGITQSPKYLFRKEGQNVTLSCEQNLNHDAMYWYRQDPGQGLRLIYYSQIVNDFQKGDIAEGYSVSREKKESFPLTVTSAQKNPTAFYLCASSIGGGARSEQYFGPGTRLTVT.

This clone has a single count. V gene TRBV28 combines with J gene TRBJ2-1; 12 bases are a match to TRBD2. Germline CDR1 is MDHEN and CDR2 is SYDVKM. The CDR3 covers 15 residues. J was trimmed by 8 bases and V by 8 bases; bases with no gene match: 10. This CDR3 is CASPPLAGGRDEQFF. The CDR3 DNA reads TGTGCCAGCCCCCCTCTAGCGGGAGGGCGGGATGAGCAGTTCTTC.

This clone is a singleton in its sample. The genes are TRBV28 and TRBJ2-1; possible D gene TRBD1, 6 bases. The V end was cut by 3 bases, the J end by 3 bases, with 12 bases between. The germline gives CDR1 MDHEN, CDR2 SYDVKM. CDR3 length equals 15 residues. The CDR3 is CASSLGRGGYNEQFF. The CDR3 DNA reads as TGTGCCAGCAGTTTGGGCAGGGGCGGCTACAATGAGCAGTTCTTC.

DNA for the CDR3: TGTGCCAGCACCCCGGAGGGGGGGCGGACCACTGAAGCTTTCTTT. Amino acid sequence: CASTPEGGRTTEAFF. The chain is built from TRBV7-9 and TRBJ1-1; D is possibly TRBD1 (6 bases). V lost 7 bases and J 4 bases, leaving 19 bases between the germline ends. Germline V lookup: CDR1 SEHNR, CDR2 FQNEAQ (reference sequence). The CDR3 spans 15 residues.

The chain uses TRBV5-6 and TRBJ1-6, with a weak D call TRBD1 (6 bases). CDR3 length equals 15 residues. V lost 5 bases to trimming and J lost 7 bases, with 16 bases between them. CDR1 and CDR2 (germline): SGHDT, YYEEEE. CDR3 loop: CASSPGQGGNSPLHF. CDR3 DNA sequence: TGTGCCAGCAGTCCCGGTCAAGGGGGAAATTCACCCCTCCACTTT.

This chain connects TRBV27 to TRBJ2-2, with 9 bases fitting TRBD2. Germline CDR1 MNHEY, CDR2 SMNVEV (reference sequence). The J segment lost 4 bases and the V segment lost 5 bases, leaving 8 bases of the junction unmatched. The CDR3 extends over 16 amino acids. The CDR3 region is CASSLTRAGGTGELFF. DNA for the CDR3: TGTGCCAGCAGTCTAACCCGAGCGGGGGGCACCGGGGAGCTGTTTTTT.

This chain joins TRBV7-3 and TRBJ2-5; weak D call: TRBD1 (6 bases). Per germline, CDR1 SGHTA and CDR2 FQGTGA. V dropped 2 bases and J dropped 8 bases, with 18 bases sitting between them. The length of the CDR3 is 15 residues. CDR3 amino acids: CASSLSAGVAGTQYF. DNA for the CDR3: TGTGCCAGCAGCTTATCTGCAGGGGTGGCGGGTACCCAGTACTTC.